The clone carrying this T cell receptor beta chain was counted at least ten times. Its antigen is still unknown. The study left out patients who had uncontrolled infection, other autoimmune disease, pregnancy or lactation. This specimen belongs to a study of T cells in Graves' hyperthyroidism and ophthalmopathy. Study conclusions and caveats: Ophthalmopathy cases were set apart from stable hyperthyroidism by a 13 V-J model. Most thyroid clonotypes that were expanded above 0.001 also turned up in blood. Median prediction lead before ophthalmopathy onset was roughly 6 months with the model.

Authors of the study amplified TCR beta CDR3 regions from RNA transcripts. First-round RT-PCR with HTBI primers amplified the TCR CDR3 region. TCRdb used MiXCR to reprocess the multiplex PCR reads, holding one entry per CDR3 protein. The sample lists 300,000 to 450,000 distinct CDR3 sequences; less than 20% were seen once. Looked up from germline, CDR1 is DFQATT and CDR2 is SNEGSKA (reference sequence). The CDR3 is made up of 15 amino acids. After removal of 6 bases from V and 2 bases from J, the junction contained 8 bases not matched to a gene. The chain combines TRBV20-1 with TRBJ2-2; 8 bases agree with TRBD1. Sequencing input: blood. The sequence came from a man younger than 35 with Graves' ophthalmopathy. CDR3 residues: CSAGLTGDNTGELFF. DNA for the CDR3: TGCAGTGCCGGACTGACAGGGGACAACACCGGGGAGCTGTTTTTT.